This record covers a single TCR beta chain. In germline, CDR1 is GTSNPN, CDR2 SVGIG (reference sequence). CDR3 size: 13 residues. Trimming cost V 3 bases and J 3 bases, with 12 bases left between them. The sample belongs to a study of blood T cell repertoires in COVID-19. Profiling relied on immunoSEQ multiplex PCR, and the TCRdb table lists in-frame clones only, not all of them. The sample records fewer than 85,000 clones, roughly 85% being singletons. The source is a human donor in a cohort sampled during active COVID-19. Sequencing was carried out using peripheral blood. The chain joins TRBV30 to TRBJ2-7; D is unresolved. Written as DNA, the CDR3 is TGTGCCTGGAGGAGAGAGTCGGTCTACGAGCAGTACTTC. This encodes CAWRRESVYEQYF.